This is a list of T cell receptor beta chains from one sample in a study of cytomegalovirus exposure and HLA in healthy donors. Libraries were prepared by immunoSEQ multiplex PCR; TCRdb keeps only in-frame clonotypes and omits some of them. This sample has roughly 100,000 clones, with about 83% found just once. Sequenced material: PBMCs. All receptors come from a woman younger than 35 in good health and CMV-seropositive. Each CDR3 is given with its conserved first and last residue. The D gene is left open where the match is weak. Size is omitted from some rows. Given values are once, few, many or a class for expanded clones.

clone size,V gene,J gene,D gene,CDR3 DNA,CDR3 protein
-,TRBV5-6,TRBJ2-5,-,TGTGCCAGCAGCTTGCGGGAGACCCAGTACTTC,CASSLRETQYF
-,TRBV7-9,TRBJ2-7,-,TGTGCCAGCAGCTTAGGGCCGACTAATTCCTACGAGCAGTACTTC,CASSLGPTNSYEQYF
-,TRBV6-5,TRBJ1-2,-,TGTGCCAGCAGAAACAGGGATAGGGATGGCTACACCTTC,CASRNRDRDGYTF
-,TRBV7-3,TRBJ2-2,TRBD2,TGTGCCAGCAGCGCCGCTAGCGGGGGGACCGGGGAGCTGTTTTTT,CASSAASGGTGELFF
-,TRBV20-1,TRBJ2-7,-,TGCAGTGCTGGCAACTACGAGCAGTACTTC,CSAGNYEQYF
-,TRBV7-8,TRBJ1-1,TRBD1,TGTGCCAGCAGCTTAGAATCAGGGGGCTCTGGAGCTTTCTTT,CASSLESGGSGAFF
once,TRBV7-2,TRBJ2-5,-,TGTGCCAGCAGCTTATTCGGACCCGGCGGGGAGACCCAGTACTTC,CASSLFGPGGETQYF
-,TRBV7-9,TRBJ2-1,-,TGTGCCAGCAGCGTTCTAGGAACCCCCTACAATGAGCAGTTCTTC,CASSVLGTPYNEQFF
few,TRBV6-5,TRBJ1-2,-,TGTGCCAGCAGCCGGGACTTAGTCGCCTATGGCTACACCTTC,CASSRDLVAYGYTF
-,TRBV7-9,TRBJ1-1,-,TGTGCTGAAACACCGGCGACAGGGAACACTGAAGCTTTCTTT,CAETPATGNTEAFF
-,TRBV7-9,TRBJ1-2,-,TGTGCCAGCAGCATGGAAGTAGGGGCGTCGCTGGATGGCTACACCTTC,CASSMEVGASLDGYTF